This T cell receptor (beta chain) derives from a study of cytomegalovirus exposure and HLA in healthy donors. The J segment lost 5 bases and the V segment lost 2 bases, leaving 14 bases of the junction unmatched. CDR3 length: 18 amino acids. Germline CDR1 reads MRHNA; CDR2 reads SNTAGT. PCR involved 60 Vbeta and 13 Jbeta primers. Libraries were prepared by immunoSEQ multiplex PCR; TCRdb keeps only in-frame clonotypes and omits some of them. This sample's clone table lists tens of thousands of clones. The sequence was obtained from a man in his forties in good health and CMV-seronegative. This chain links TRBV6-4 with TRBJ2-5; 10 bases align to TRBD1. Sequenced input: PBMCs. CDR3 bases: TGTGCCAGCAGTGACGCCTACCGGACAGGGGGGTTAGGGGAGACCCAGTACTTC. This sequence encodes CASSDAYRTGGLGETQYF.